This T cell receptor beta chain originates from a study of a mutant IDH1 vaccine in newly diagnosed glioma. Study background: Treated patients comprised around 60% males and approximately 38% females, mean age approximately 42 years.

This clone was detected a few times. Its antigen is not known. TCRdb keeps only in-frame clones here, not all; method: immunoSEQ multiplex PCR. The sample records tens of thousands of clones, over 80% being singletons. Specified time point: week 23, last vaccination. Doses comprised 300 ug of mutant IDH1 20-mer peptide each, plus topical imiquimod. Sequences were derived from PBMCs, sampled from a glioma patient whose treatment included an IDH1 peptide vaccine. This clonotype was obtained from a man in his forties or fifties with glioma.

The CDR3 DNA sequence: TGTGCCATCAGAGGGGGCACTGAAGCTTTCTTT. Amino acid sequence: CAIRGGTEAFF. This chain links TRBV10-3 with TRBJ1-1; the D gene is possibly TRBD1 (6 bases). The CDR3 is 11 amino acids. The V gene's germline CDR1 is ENHRY and CDR2 SYGVKD. V lost 6 bases to trimming and J lost 4 bases, with 6 bases between them.